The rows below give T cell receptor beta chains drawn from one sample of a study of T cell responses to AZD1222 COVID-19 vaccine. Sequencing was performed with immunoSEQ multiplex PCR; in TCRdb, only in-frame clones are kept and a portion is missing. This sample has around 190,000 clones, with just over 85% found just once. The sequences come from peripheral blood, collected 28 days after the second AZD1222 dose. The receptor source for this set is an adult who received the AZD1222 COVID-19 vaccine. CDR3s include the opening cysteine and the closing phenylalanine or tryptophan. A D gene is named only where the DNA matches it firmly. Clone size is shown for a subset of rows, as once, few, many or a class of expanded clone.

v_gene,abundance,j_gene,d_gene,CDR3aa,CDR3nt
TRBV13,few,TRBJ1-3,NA,CASSQRGGRFSGNTIYF,TGTGCCAGCAGCCAAAGGGGAGGGAGATTCTCTGGAAACACCATATATTTT
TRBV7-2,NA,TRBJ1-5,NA,CASSLDTGSNQPQHF,TGTGCCAGCAGCTTAGATACAGGAAGCAATCAGCCCCAGCATTTT
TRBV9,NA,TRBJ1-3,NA,CASSVTGTDSGNTIYF,TGTGCCAGCAGCGTAACAGGGACGGACTCTGGAAACACCATATATTTT
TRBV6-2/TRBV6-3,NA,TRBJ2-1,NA,CASSSRTHAAYNEQFF,TGTGCCAGCAGCTCTCGTACACACGCAGCCTACAATGAGCAGTTCTTC
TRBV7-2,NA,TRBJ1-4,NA,CASSLAQQGEKLFF,TGTGCCAGCAGCTTAGCCCAACAAGGGGAAAAACTGTTTTTT
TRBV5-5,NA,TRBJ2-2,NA,CASSPGTGNRDTGELFF,TGTGCCAGCAGCCCCGGCACCGGGAACAGGGATACCGGGGAGCTGTTTTTT
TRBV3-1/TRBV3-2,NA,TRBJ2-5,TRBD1,CASSHSGTGEETQYF,TGTGCCAGCAGCCACTCCGGGACAGGGGAAGAGACCCAGTACTTC
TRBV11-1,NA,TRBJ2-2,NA,CASSFHGELFF,TGTGCCAGCAGCTTTCACGGGGAGCTGTTTTTT
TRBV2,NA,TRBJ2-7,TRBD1,CASSEPGGQTYEQYF,TGTGCCAGCAGTGAACCAGGGGGTCAGACCTACGAGCAGTACTTC
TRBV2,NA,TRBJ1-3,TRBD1,CASSEGTGVIIGNTIYF,TGTGCCAGCAGTGAAGGGACAGGGGTAATTATTGGAAACACCATATATTTT
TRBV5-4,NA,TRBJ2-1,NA,CASSQDSSSYNEQFF,TGTGCCAGCAGCCAAGACAGTTCCTCCTACAATGAGCAGTTCTTC
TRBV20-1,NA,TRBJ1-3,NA,CSAKTGNTIYF,TGCAGTGCTAAGACAGGAAACACCATATATTTT
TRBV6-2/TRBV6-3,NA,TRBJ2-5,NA,CASSYTLLVETQYF,TGTGCCAGCAGTTACACCCTCCTCGTCGAGACCCAGTACTTC
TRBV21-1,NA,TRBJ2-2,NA,CASSSRGPGETRTGELFF,TGTGCCAGCAGCTCCCGAGGCCCAGGGGAGACGAGAACCGGGGAGCTGTTTTTT
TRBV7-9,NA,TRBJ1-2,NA,CASSLDNYGYTF,TGTGCCAGCAGCTTAGACAACTATGGCTACACCTTC
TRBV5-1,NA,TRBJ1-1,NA,CASSLPGKAEAFF,TGCGCCAGCAGCTTACCAGGGAAAGCTGAAGCTTTCTTT
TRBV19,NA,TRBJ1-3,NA,CASSPQRGSGNTIYF,TGTGCCAGTAGTCCCCAGAGGGGCTCTGGAAACACCATATATTTT
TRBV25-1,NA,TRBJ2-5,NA,CASSERWETQYF,TGTGCCAGCAGTGAGAGATGGGAGACCCAGTACTTC
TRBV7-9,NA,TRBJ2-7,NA,CASSFLTPEQYF,TGTGCCAGCAGCTTCTTGACCCCCGAGCAGTACTTC
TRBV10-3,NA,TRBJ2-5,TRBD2,CAISNSGESQETQYF,TGTGCCATCAGCAATAGCGGGGAGAGCCAAGAGACCCAGTACTTC
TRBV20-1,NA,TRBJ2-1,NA,CSASPEGEQFF,TGCAGTGCTAGCCCGGAGGGGGAGCAGTTCTTC
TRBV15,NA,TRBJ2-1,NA,CATSREGPRDYNEQFF,TGTGCCACCAGCAGAGAGGGGCCAAGGGACTACAATGAGCAGTTCTTC
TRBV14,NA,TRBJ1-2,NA,CASSQEQVSIFTF,TGTGCCAGCAGCCAAGAACAGGTGTCTATCTTCACCTTC
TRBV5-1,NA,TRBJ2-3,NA,CASSLGEIPDTQYF,TGCGCCAGCAGCTTGGGGGAGATCCCAGATACGCAGTATTTT
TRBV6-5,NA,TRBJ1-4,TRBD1,CASRLDRGNEKLFF,TGTGCCAGCAGGCTGGACAGGGGAAATGAAAAACTGTTTTTT
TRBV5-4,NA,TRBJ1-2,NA,CASSLGLDYGYTF,TGTGCCAGCAGCTTGGGTCTGGACTATGGCTACACCTTC
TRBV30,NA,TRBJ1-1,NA,CAWRTPQRFPEAFF,TGTGCCTGGAGGACCCCACAAAGGTTTCCTGAAGCTTTCTTT
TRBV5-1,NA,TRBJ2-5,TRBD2,CASSSAVLGTSVETQYF,TGCGCCAGCAGCTCGGCCGTATTAGGGACTAGCGTTGAGACCCAGTACTTC
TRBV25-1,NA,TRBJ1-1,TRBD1,CASSELGTGPMNTEAFF,TGTGCCAGCAGTGAATTGGGGACAGGGCCCATGAACACTGAAGCTTTCTTT
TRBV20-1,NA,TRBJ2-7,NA,CSASSGRGISYEQYF,TGCAGTGCTAGTTCAGGCCGGGGAATCTCCTACGAGCAGTACTTC
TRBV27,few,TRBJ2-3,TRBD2,CASSFERGARNTQYF,TGTGCCAGCAGTTTTGAGCGGGGGGCCCGTAATACGCAGTATTTT
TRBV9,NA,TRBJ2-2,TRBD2,CASSLGLAGRNTGELFF,TGTGCCAGCAGCCTAGGACTAGCGGGAAGGAACACCGGGGAGCTGTTTTTT
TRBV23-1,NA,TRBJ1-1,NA,CASSQSRQGIDTEAFF,TGCGCCAGCAGTCAATCACGGCAGGGAATAGACACTGAAGCTTTCTTT